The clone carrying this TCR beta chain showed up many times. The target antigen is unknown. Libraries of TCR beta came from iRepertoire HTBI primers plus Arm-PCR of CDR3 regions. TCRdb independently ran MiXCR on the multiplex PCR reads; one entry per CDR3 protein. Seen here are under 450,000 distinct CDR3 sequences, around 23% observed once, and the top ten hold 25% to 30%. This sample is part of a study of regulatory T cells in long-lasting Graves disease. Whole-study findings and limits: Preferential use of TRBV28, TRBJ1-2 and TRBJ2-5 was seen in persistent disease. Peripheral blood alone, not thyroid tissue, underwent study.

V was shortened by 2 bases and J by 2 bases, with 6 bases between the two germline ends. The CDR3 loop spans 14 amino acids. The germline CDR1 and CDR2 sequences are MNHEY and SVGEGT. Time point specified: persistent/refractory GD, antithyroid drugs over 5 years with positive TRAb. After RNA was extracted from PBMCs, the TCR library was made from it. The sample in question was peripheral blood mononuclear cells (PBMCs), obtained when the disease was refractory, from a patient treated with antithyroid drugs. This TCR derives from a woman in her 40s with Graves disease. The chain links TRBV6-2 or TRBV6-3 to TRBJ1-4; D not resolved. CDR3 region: CASSYTGTNEKLFF. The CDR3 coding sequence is TGTGCCAGCAGTTACACCGGGACTAATGAAAAACTGTTTTTT.